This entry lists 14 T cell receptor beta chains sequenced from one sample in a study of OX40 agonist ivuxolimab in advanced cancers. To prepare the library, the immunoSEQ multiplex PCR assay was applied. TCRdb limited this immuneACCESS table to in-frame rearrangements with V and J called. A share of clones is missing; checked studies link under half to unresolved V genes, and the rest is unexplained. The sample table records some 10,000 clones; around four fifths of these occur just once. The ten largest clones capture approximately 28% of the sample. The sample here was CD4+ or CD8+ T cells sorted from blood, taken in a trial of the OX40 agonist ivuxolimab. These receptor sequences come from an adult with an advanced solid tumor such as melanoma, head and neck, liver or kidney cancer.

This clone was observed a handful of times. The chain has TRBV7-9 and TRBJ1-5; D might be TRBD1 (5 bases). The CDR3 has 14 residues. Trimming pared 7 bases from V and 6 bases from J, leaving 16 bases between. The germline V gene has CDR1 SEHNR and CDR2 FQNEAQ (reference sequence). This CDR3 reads CASTDSGTTQPQHF. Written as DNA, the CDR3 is TGTGCCAGCACCGACTCAGGGACTACTCAGCCCCAGCATTTT.

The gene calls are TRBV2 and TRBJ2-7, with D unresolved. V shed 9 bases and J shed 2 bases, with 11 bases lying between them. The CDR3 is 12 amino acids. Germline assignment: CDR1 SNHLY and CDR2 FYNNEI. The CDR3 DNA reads TGTGCCAGTTCGGACGGAACCTACGAGCAGTACTTC. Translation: CASSDGTYEQYF.

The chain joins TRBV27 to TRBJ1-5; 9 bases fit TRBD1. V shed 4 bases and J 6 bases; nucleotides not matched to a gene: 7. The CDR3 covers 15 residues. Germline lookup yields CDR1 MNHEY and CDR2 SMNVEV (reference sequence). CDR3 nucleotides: TGTGCCAGCAGTTCAACGGACAGGGGTCCTCAGCCCCAGCATTTT. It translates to CASSSTDRGPQPQHF.

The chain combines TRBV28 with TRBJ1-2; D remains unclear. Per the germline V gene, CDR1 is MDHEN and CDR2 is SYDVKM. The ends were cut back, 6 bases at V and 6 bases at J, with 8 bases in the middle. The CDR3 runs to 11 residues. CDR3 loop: CASSQGNGYTF. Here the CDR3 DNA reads TGTGCCAGCAGCCAAGGAAATGGCTACACCTTC.

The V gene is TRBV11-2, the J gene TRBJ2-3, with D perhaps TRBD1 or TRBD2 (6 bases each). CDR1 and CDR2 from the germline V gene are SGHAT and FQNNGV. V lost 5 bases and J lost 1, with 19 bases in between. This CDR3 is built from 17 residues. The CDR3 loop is CASSTDQERGGTDTQYF. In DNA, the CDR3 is TGTGCCAGCAGCACCGACCAGGAAAGGGGGGGCACAGATACGCAGTATTTT.

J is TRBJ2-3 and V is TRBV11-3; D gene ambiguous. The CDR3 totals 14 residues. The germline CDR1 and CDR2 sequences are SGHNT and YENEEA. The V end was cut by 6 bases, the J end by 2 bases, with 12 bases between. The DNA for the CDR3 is TGTGCCAGCAGTCCGACCTACACCACAGATACGCAGTATTTT. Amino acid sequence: CASSPTYTTDTQYF.

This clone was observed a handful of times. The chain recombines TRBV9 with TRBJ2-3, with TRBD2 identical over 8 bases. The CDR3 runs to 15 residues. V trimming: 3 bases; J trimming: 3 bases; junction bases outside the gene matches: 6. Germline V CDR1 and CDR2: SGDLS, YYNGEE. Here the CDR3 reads CASSAPRGATDTQYF. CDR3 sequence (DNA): TGTGCCAGCAGCGCCCCGCGGGGGGCGACAGATACGCAGTATTTT.

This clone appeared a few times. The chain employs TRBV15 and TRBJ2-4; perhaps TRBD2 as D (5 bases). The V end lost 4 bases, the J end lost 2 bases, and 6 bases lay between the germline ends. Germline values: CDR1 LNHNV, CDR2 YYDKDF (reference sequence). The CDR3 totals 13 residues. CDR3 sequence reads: CATSTGSKNIQYF. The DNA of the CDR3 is TGTGCCACCAGCACGGGATCCAAAAACATTCAGTACTTC.

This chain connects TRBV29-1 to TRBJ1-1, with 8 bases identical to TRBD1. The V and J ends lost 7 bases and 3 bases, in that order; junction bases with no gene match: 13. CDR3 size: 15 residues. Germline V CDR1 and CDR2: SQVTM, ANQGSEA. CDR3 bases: TGCAGCGCCGTTGGACAGGGAGGATTGCACACTGAAGCTTTCTTT. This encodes CSAVGQGGLHTEAFF.

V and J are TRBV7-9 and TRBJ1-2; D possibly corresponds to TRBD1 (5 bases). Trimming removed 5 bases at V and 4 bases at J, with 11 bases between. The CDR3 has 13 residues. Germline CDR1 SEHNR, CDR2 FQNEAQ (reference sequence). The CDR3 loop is CASSPGGVYGYTF. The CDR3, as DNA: TGTGCCAGCAGCCCTGGGGGGGTCTATGGCTACACCTTC.

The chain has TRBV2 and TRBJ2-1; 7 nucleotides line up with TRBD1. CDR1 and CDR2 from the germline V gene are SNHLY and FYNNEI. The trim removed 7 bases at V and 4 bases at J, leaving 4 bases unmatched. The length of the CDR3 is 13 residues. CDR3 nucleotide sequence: TGTGCCAGCATAGGGGGCCTTTACAATGAGCAGTTCTTC. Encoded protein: CASIGGLYNEQFF.

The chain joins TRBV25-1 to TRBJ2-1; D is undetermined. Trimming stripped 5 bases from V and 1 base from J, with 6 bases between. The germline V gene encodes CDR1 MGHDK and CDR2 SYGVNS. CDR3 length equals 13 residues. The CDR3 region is CASSLPSYNEQFF. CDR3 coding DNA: TGTGCCAGCAGTCTACCATCCTACAATGAGCAGTTCTTC.

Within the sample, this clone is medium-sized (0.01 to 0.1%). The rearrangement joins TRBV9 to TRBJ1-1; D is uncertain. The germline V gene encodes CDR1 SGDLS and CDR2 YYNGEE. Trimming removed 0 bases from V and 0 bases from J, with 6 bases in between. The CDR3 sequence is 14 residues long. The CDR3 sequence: CASSVGTLNTEAFF. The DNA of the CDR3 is TGTGCCAGCAGCGTAGGCACTTTGAACACTGAAGCTTTCTTT.

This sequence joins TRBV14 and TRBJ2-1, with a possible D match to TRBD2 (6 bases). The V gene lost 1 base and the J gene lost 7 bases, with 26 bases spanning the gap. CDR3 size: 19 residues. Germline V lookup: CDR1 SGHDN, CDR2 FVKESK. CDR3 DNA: TGTGCCAGCAGCCAAGCGCCTAGGATGGCGGAGGGCCTGGTGAATGAGCAGTTCTTC. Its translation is CASSQAPRMAEGLVNEQFF.